This T cell receptor beta chain derives from a study of cytomegalovirus exposure and HLA in healthy donors. Study observations and caveats: Being productive about 87% or about 30% of the time was typical of most TCR beta V segments in an earlier analysis.

This PCR relied on a set of 60 Vbeta primers and 13 Jbeta primers. Clones were sequenced by immunoSEQ multiplex PCR, and TCRdb holds only the in-frame ones, with some missing. The sample has 130,000 or so clones; more than 55% are singletons. Germline V CDR1 and CDR2: SGHRS, YFSETQ. This CDR3 contains 17 residues. V was shortened by 4 bases and J by 0 bases, with 17 bases between the two germline ends. Concerning this clone itself: Antigen: not known.

The TCR comes from a man younger than 35 in good health and CMV-seronegative. The specimen was PBMCs. The rearrangement uses TRBV5-1 and TRBJ2-1; tentatively, D is TRBD1 (6 bases). CDR3 in amino acids: CASSIGFGQSSYNEQFF. CDR3 DNA: TGCGCCAGCAGCATAGGATTTGGACAGAGCTCCTACAATGAGCAGTTCTTC.